The 19 T cell receptor beta chains reported below all come from one sample, sequenced in a study of cytotoxic CD8 clonotypes in ibrutinib-treated CLL. TCRdb's copy holds only in-frame clones and misses some; the assay was immunoSEQ multiplex PCR. The sample consists of about 120,000 clones, 70% to 90% of them appearing once. Sequencing used PBMCs, obtained after 24 months of ibrutinib treatment. The origin of the receptors is a human donor with chronic lymphocytic leukemia.

J is TRBJ1-4 and V is TRBV11-2, with D unresolved. This CDR3 is built from 13 residues. CDR1 is SGHAT and CDR2 is FQNNGV in the germline V gene. V was clipped by 7 bases and J by 8 bases, with 14 bases between them. CDR3 nucleotides: TGTGCCAGCACCCGAGCCCGGTTCGAAAAACTGTTTTTT. Protein product: CASTRARFEKLFF.

J is TRBJ1-4 and V is TRBV28, with D possibly matching TRBD1 (5 bases). Germline V gene lookup returns CDR1 MDHEN and CDR2 SYDVKM. The germline V and J ends were trimmed by 6 bases and 5 bases, with 16 bases remaining between them. The CDR3 loop spans 15 amino acids. CDR3 sequence reads: CASSLGRGGNEKLFF. DNA for the CDR3: TGTGCCAGCAGCCTAGGACGGGGCGGGAATGAAAAACTGTTTTTT.

The rearrangement uses TRBV7-2 and TRBJ2-7, with 10 bases identical to TRBD1. Germline values: CDR1 SGHTA, CDR2 FQGNSA. The length of the CDR3 is 15 residues. The J segment lost 3 bases and the V segment lost 1 base, leaving 3 bases of the junction unmatched. Written as DNA, the CDR3 is TGTGCCAGCAGCTTAGGGGACAGGGGTAACTACGAGCAGTACTTC. It encodes CASSLGDRGNYEQYF.

This clone was seen only a few times. V usage is TRBV30 and J usage is TRBJ1-3, with a possible D match to TRBD1 (5 bases). V lost 2 bases to trimming and J lost 8 bases, with 10 bases between them. CDR1 is GTSNPN and CDR2 is SVGIG in the germline V gene (reference sequence). The CDR3 is 12 residues long. The CDR3, as DNA: TGTGCCTGGAGTCCTTTGGGGGACACCATATATTTT. It is translated as CAWSPLGDTIYF.

The genes are TRBV18 and TRBJ1-2; D gene uncertain. CDR1 is KGHSH, CDR2 LQKENI, per germline. The CDR3 runs to 14 residues. Between the trimmed V and J ends, which lost 6 bases and 8 bases, there was a span of 19 bases. The DNA for the CDR3 is TGTGCCAGCTCCGTAACCAATGAGCTACTAGGCTACACCTTC. This encodes CASSVTNELLGYTF.

The V and J genes are TRBV19 and TRBJ1-5; TRBD1 matches at 7 bases. With V trimmed by 6 bases and J by 2 bases, 4 bases remained unmatched. Germline loops: CDR1 LNHDA, CDR2 SQIVND (reference sequence). The CDR3 length is 14 residues. This CDR3 reads CASSLQGGNQPQHF. For the CDR3, the DNA is TGTGCCAGTAGCCTCCAGGGGGGCAATCAGCCCCAGCATTTT.

This clone was seen only once. The chain uses TRBV6-5 and TRBJ1-2; D is possibly TRBD1 (5 bases). The CDR3 contains 11 residues. Germline V gene sequence: CDR1 MNHEY, CDR2 SVGAGI. V gave up 3 bases and J gave up 7 bases, with 6 bases separating them. CDR3 nucleotide sequence: TGTGCCAGCAGTTATCAGGGTGGCTACACCTTC. Protein sequence: CASSYQGGYTF.

The CDR3 is CASSRTTSGTSYEQYF. The CDR3 nucleotides read TGTGCCAGCAGCCGGACAACTAGCGGGACCTCCTACGAGCAGTACTTC. V is TRBV7-2 and J is TRBJ2-7; 10 bases line up with TRBD2. CDR3 length: 16 amino acids. The germline V gene has CDR1 SGHTA and CDR2 FQGNSA. J was trimmed by 0 bases and V by 5 bases; bases with no gene match: 7.

The chain has TRBV5-1 and TRBJ2-1, with D perhaps matching TRBD1 (7 bases). Trimming shortened V by 4 bases and J by 5 bases, and 13 bases separated the two germline ends. The CDR3 totals 14 residues. Germline CDR1 is SGHRS and CDR2 is YFSETQ. Written as DNA, the CDR3 is TGCGCCAGCAGCGGAGGGACAGCTCACAATGAGCAGTTCTTC. Translated: CASSGGTAHNEQFF.

The chain is built from TRBV29-1 and TRBJ1-2; D gene unclear. The CDR3 has 12 residues. Germline V gene lookup returns CDR1 SQVTM and CDR2 ANQGSEA. Trimming shortened V by 0 bases and J by 8 bases, and 10 bases separated the two germline ends. The CDR3 DNA reads as TGCAGCGTTGAAGATTCCGCTGGGGGCTACACCTTC. Its protein product is CSVEDSAGGYTF.

This clone was detected only once. The chain couples TRBV6-5 to TRBJ2-7; TRBD1 matches 7 bases. The junction had 7 bases not matched to a gene; V was cut back by 6 bases and J by 2 bases. The germline CDR1 and CDR2 sequences are MNHEY and SVGAGI. The CDR3 is 14 amino acids. The CDR3 region has the DNA TGTGCCAGCAGGACTCACAGGGGAACCTACGAGCAGTACTTC. Encoded protein: CASRTHRGTYEQYF.

This clone has a handful of counts. The V gene is TRBV7-8, the J gene TRBJ2-1; 9 bases match TRBD2. Germline loops: CDR1 SGHVS, CDR2 FQNEAQ. V shed 3 bases and J 5 bases; nucleotides not matched to a gene: 2. The CDR3 has 14 residues. For the CDR3, the DNA is TGTGCCAGCAGCTTTAGCGGGGGTAACAATGAGCAGTTCTTC. Protein: CASSFSGGNNEQFF.

This clone was counted a single time. An end of the junction does not agree with germline; a read error may underlie this. V is TRBV7-7 and J is TRBJ2-1; 7 bases line up with TRBD2. The CDR3 covers 12 residues. Germline V gene data show CDR1 as SSHAT and CDR2 as FNYEAQ (reference sequence). The CDR3 reads CASSSSGGEQFF. CDR3 nucleotides: TGTGCTAGCAGCTCATCGGGGGGAGAGCAGTTCTTC.

V is TRBV7-3 and J is TRBJ1-5; D uncertain. CDR3 length: 13 residues. V was shortened by 2 bases and J by 7 bases, with 9 bases between the two germline ends. Germline loops: CDR1 SGHTA, CDR2 FQGTGA. The CDR3 protein is CASSLEVGQPQHF. The CDR3 DNA follows: TGTGCCAGCAGCTTAGAGGTGGGACAGCCCCAGCATTTT.

The chain has TRBV10-3 and TRBJ2-7, with 12 bases fitting TRBD2. Germline values: CDR1 ENHRY, CDR2 SYGVKD. The CDR3 contains 16 residues. V lost 1 base and J lost 2; bases outside the gene matches: 3. DNA of the CDR3: TGTGCCATCAGTGAGTGGGCTAGCGGGAGGGCCTACGAGCAGTACTTC. Translation gives CAISEWASGRAYEQYF.

V gene TRBV5-1 combines with J gene TRBJ2-2, with 8 bases lining up with TRBD2. Per germline, CDR1 SGHRS and CDR2 YFSETQ. The V gene end was trimmed by 4 bases and the J gene end by 0 bases; junction bases not matched to a gene: 2. The CDR3 sequence is 15 residues long. Here the CDR3 DNA reads TGCGCCAGCAGCGCGGGACTAGCGAACACCGGGGAGCTGTTTTTT. It translates to CASSAGLANTGELFF.

The chain employs TRBV10-3 and TRBJ2-7; D ambiguous. The ends were cut back, 4 bases at V and 1 base at J, with 8 bases in the middle. The germline V gene encodes CDR1 ENHRY and CDR2 SYGVKD. CDR3 size: 13 residues. CDR3 amino acids: CAISGRASYEQYF. The CDR3 DNA is TGTGCCATCAGTGGACGGGCTTCCTACGAGCAGTACTTC.

The chain recombines TRBV6-6 with TRBJ2-5; 10 nucleotides align to TRBD2. CDR1 is MNHNY and CDR2 is SVGAGI in the germline V gene (reference sequence). With V trimmed by 2 bases and J by 7 bases, 7 bases remained unmatched. The CDR3 sequence is 15 residues long. DNA of the CDR3: TGTGCCAGCAGTTACCCCCAGCGGGGGGGGTCGACCCAGTACTTC. This sequence encodes CASSYPQRGGSTQYF.

This sequence joins TRBV7-3 and TRBJ2-1; 9 bases line up with TRBD2. Trimming took 5 bases from V and 2 from J; bases not matched to a gene: 4. The CDR3 is made up of 15 amino acids. Germline V gene sequence: CDR1 SGHTA, CDR2 FQGTGA. The CDR3 DNA reads TGTGCCAGCAGCGTTACTAGCGGGCCCTACAATGAGCAGTTCTTC. It translates to CASSVTSGPYNEQFF.